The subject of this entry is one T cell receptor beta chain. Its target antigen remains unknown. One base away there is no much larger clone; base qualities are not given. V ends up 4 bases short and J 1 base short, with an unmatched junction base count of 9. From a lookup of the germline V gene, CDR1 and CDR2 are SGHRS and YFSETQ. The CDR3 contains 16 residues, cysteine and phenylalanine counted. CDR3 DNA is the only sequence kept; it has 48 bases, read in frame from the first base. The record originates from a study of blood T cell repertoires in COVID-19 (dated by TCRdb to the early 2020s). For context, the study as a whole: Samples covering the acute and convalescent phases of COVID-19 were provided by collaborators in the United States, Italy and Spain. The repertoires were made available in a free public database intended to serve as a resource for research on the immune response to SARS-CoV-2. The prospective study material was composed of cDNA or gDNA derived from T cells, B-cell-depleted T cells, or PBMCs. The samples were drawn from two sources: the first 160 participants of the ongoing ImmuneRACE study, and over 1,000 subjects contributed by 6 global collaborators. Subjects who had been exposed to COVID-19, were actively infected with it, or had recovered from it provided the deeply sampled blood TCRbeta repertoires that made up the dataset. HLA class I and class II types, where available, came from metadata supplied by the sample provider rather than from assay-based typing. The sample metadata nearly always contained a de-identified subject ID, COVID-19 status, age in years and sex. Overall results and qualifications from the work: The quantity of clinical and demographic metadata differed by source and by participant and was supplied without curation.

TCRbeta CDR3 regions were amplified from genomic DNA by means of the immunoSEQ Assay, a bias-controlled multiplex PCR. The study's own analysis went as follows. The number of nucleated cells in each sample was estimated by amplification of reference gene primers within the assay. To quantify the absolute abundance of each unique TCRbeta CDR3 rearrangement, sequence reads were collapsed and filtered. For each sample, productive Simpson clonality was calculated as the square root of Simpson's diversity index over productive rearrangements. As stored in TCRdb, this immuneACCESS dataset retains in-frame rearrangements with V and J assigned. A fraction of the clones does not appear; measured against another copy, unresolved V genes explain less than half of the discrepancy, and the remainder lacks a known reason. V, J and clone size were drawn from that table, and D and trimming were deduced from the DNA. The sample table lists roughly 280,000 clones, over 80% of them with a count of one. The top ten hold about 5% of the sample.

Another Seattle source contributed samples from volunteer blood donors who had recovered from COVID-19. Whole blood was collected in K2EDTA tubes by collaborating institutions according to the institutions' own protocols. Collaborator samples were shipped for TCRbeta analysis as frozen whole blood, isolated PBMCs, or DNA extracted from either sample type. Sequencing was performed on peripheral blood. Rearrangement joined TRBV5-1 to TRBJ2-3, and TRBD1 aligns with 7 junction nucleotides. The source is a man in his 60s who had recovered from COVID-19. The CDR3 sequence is CASSPTGNVGTDTQYF. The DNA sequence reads TGCGCCAGCAGCCCGACAGGGAATGTGGGCACAGATACGCAGTATTTT.